These T cell receptor beta chains were read from a single sample in a study of vaccination and CD4 T cells after COVID-19. Which antigens these TCRs recognize remains unknown. MiXCR, run by TCRdb on the PCR reads, gives a single entry per CDR3 protein. Of 14,000 to 15,000 distinct CDR3 sequences in the sample, around 56% were seen once. What was sequenced was CD4+ T cells from blood, cultured in vitro. These receptor sequences come from a human donor who had recovered from COVID-19. Each CDR3 is given with its conserved first and last residue. D genes are given only for firm matches. A row's size may be missing; if present it is once, few, many or a size class.

v_call	d_call	clone_size	j_call	cdr3_nt	cdr3_aa
TRBV27	TRBD1	few	TRBJ2-3	TGTGCCAGCAGTTTAACGGGACAGGGGTTCCCAGATACGCAGTATTTT	CASSLTGQGFPDTQYF
TRBV5-1	-	-	TRBJ1-1	TGCGCCAGCAGCTTGGGAGTGAACACTGAAGCTTTCTTT	CASSLGVNTEAFF
TRBV2	TRBD1	few	TRBJ2-7	TGTGCCAGCAGCGGACAGGTATACGAGCAGTACTTC	CASSGQVYEQYF
TRBV6-1	TRBD1	-	TRBJ1-1	TGTGCCAGCACTTCGACAGGGAGAAACACTGAAGCTTTCTTT	CASTSTGRNTEAFF
TRBV10-3	-	few	TRBJ2-1	TGTGCCATCAAGGCGGCCTACAATGAGCAGTTCTTC	CAIKAAYNEQFF
TRBV11-3	TRBD2	large	TRBJ2-5	TGTGCCAGCAGCCAAAGAGCACTAGCGGTCCAAGAGACCCAGTACTTC	CASSQRALAVQETQYF
TRBV19	TRBD2	-	TRBJ2-5	TGTGCCAGTAGTGTGGGACTAGCGGGAGGCCTTGGGGAGACCCAGTACTTC	CASSVGLAGGLGETQYF
TRBV12-3/TRBV12-4	-	-	TRBJ1-5	TGTGCCAGCAGGCTAGGGGGGGAGGCAAATCAGCCCCAGCATTTT	CASRLGGEANQPQHF
TRBV6-1	TRBD1	few	TRBJ2-7	TGTGCCAGCAGTCACAGGGGCGAGCAGTACTTC	CASSHRGEQYF
TRBV6-2/TRBV6-3	TRBD2	-	TRBJ2-7	TGTGCCAGCACCTTAGCGGGTACCTACGAGCAGTACTTC	CASTLAGTYEQYF
TRBV6-5	-	once	TRBJ2-1	TGTGCCAGCAGTTACGGGTACAATGAGCAGTTCTTC	CASSYGYNEQFF
TRBV6-2/TRBV6-3	TRBD2	once	TRBJ2-5	TGTGCCAGCAGGACGAGCGGGGGGCGGGAGACCCAGTACTTC	CASRTSGGRETQYF
TRBV10-3	-	-	TRBJ2-2	TGTGCCATCACCCAGGGGGGCACCGGGGAGCTGTTTTTT	CAITQGGTGELFF
TRBV6-1	-	few	TRBJ1-3	TGTGCCACAGCCGACAGCTCTGGAAACACCATATATTTT	CATADSSGNTIYF
TRBV5-4	TRBD2	-	TRBJ2-1	TGTGCCAGCAGCCGGACTAGCGGGAGATACAATGAGCAGTTCTTC	CASSRTSGRYNEQFF
TRBV11-3	-	-	TRBJ2-2	TGTGCCAGCAGCTTTCGGACAGAACCAACCGGGGAGCTGTTTTTT	CASSFRTEPTGELFF
TRBV24-1	TRBD1	few	TRBJ1-5	TGTGCCACCAACTGGACAGGGGGAGAGGGTCAGCCCCAGCATTTT	CATNWTGGEGQPQHF
TRBV10-3	TRBD1	few	TRBJ1-1	TGTGCCGCCACCAGAGACAGGGCTAATGAAGCTTTCTTT	CAATRDRANEAFF
TRBV20-1	-	-	TRBJ1-2	TGCAGTGCTACCAGGGTGGGAGATAGATATGGCTACACCTTC	CSATRVGDRYGYTF
TRBV20-1	-	few	TRBJ1-5	TGCAGTGCTGATGGTGACCCTGGTCAGCCCCAGCATTTT	CSADGDPGQPQHF
TRBV18	-	-	TRBJ2-5	TGTGCCAGCTCACCCGACTCAGAGACCCAGTACTTC	CASSPDSETQYF
TRBV11-2	-	medium-sized	TRBJ2-1	TGTGCCAGCAGCTTAGCGAGGTCGACGTACAATGAGCAGTTCTTC	CASSLARSTYNEQFF
TRBV9	TRBD1	-	TRBJ1-1	TGTGCCAGCAGCCCGGACAGGGGCTTGATAAATACTGAAGCTTTCTTT	CASSPDRGLINTEAFF
TRBV4-2	TRBD2	few	TRBJ2-1	TGTGCCAGCAGCCAAGATGCTAGCGGGAGGTACAATGAGCAGTTCTTC	CASSQDASGRYNEQFF
TRBV20-1	TRBD2	once	TRBJ2-3	TGCAGTGCTGTACGGCCACTAGCGGGAGGAGAAGGTACGCAGTATTTT	CSAVRPLAGGEGTQYF
TRBV4-2	-	-	TRBJ1-2	TGTGCCAGCAGCCAAGAAACGGGGCCGTATGGCTACACCTTC	CASSQETGPYGYTF
TRBV7-8	-	few	TRBJ1-1	TGTGCCAGCAGCTTAGTTCCCACTGAAGCTTTCTTT	CASSLVPTEAFF
TRBV24-1	TRBD1	-	TRBJ1-1	TGTGCCACCAGTGATACAGGGGTTTTAACTGAAGCTTTCTTT	CATSDTGVLTEAFF
TRBV20-1	TRBD2	-	TRBJ2-1	TGCAGTGTCCCGGGACTAGGATGGAACGATGAGCAGTTCTTC	CSVPGLGWNDEQFF
TRBV4-1	-	-	TRBJ1-5	TGCGCCAGCAGCCAAGGACGGGGAGGGCACCAGCCCCAGCATTTT	CASSQGRGGHQPQHF
TRBV28	-	-	TRBJ2-7	TGTGCCAGCGGGGTAGCAGACTACGAGCAGTACTTC	CASGVADYEQYF
TRBV6-2/TRBV6-3	-	-	TRBJ1-2	TGTGCCAGCAGGGACAGCTCTAACTATGGCTACACCTTC	CASRDSSNYGYTF
TRBV9	TRBD2	-	TRBJ2-2	TGTGCCAGCAGCGTAGTCGCGGGAGGGACCTCCGGGGAGCTGTTTTTT	CASSVVAGGTSGELFF
TRBV5-6	-	few	TRBJ1-2	TGTGCCAGCAGCTCGGAGGGGACCTACACCTTC	CASSSEGTYTF
TRBV27	-	-	TRBJ2-3	TGTGCCAGCAGTCAAACCATCCTCCACGGCCCCGATACGCAGTATTTT	CASSQTILHGPDTQYF
TRBV5-8	TRBD1	-	TRBJ2-3	TGTGCCAGCGACCGGGACAGGGGATCGGGTAGGGATACGCAGTATTTT	CASDRDRGSGRDTQYF
TRBV7-2	TRBD1	-	TRBJ1-2	TGTGCCAGCAGCTTAAACGGACAGGGGGCGGAAGGCTACACCTTC	CASSLNGQGAEGYTF
TRBV24-1	-	-	TRBJ1-2	TGTGCCACCAGTGATTTTGTTGGCGGAGGAGGCTACACCTTC	CATSDFVGGGGYTF
TRBV15	TRBD2	-	TRBJ2-1	TGTGCCACCAGCAGGGGCGGGGGAAGCTCCTACAATGAGCAGTTCTTC	CATSRGGGSSYNEQFF
TRBV25-1	-	few	TRBJ1-2	TGTGCCAGCAGTGTTCACCAGGGGAGTCGCTACACCTTC	CASSVHQGSRYTF
TRBV5-4	-	-	TRBJ1-2	TGTGCCAGCAGCTTGGCCGCGACATGGGACTATGGCTACACCTTC	CASSLAATWDYGYTF
TRBV20-1	TRBD1	-	TRBJ1-2	TGCAGTGCTAGACGTAGCCAACTTCGACAGGGTGAGGACTATGGCTACACCTTC	CSARRSQLRQGEDYGYTF
TRBV18	TRBD1	-	TRBJ1-1	TGTGCCAGCTCACAGGGGGCTGTATCCACTGAAGCTTTCTTT	CASSQGAVSTEAFF
TRBV7-9	-	few	TRBJ2-3	TGTGCCAGCAGCTTAGTGGAGGGAACGGCAGATACGCAGTATTTT	CASSLVEGTADTQYF
TRBV20-1	-	-	TRBJ1-4	TGCAGTGCTAGAGGAGGCTCGACTGATAATGAAAAACTGTTTTTT	CSARGGSTDNEKLFF
TRBV25-1	TRBD1	-	TRBJ2-6	TGTGCCAGCACTGACGACAGGGCTGGGGCCAACGTCCTGACTTTC	CASTDDRAGANVLTF
TRBV20-1	-	-	TRBJ2-5	TGCAGTGCTAGGGGCAGGCGGGTAGAGACCCAGTACTTC	CSARGRRVETQYF